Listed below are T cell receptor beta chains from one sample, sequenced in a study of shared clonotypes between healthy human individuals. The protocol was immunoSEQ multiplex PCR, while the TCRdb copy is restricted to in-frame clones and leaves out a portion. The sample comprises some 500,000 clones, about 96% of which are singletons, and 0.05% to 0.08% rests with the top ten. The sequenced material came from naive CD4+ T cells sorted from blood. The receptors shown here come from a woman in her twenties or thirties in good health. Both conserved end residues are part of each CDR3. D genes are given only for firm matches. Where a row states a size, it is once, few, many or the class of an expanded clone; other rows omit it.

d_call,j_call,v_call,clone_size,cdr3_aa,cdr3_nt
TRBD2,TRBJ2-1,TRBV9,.,CASSTSSGRTYNEQFF,TGTGCCAGCAGCACTTCTAGCGGGAGAACCTACAATGAGCAGTTCTTC
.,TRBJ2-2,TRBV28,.,CASSSPVGASSGELFF,TGTGCCAGCAGTTCACCGGTTGGGGCCTCAAGCGGGGAGCTGTTTTTT
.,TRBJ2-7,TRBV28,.,CATSGFGEQYF,TGTGCCACCTCAGGGTTTGGCGAGCAGTACTTC
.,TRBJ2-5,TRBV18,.,CASSPQFQETQYF,TGTGCCAGCTCACCACAGTTCCAAGAGACCCAGTACTTC
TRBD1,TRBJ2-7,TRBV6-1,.,CASSGTGPGTSFLKQYF,TGTGCCAGCAGTGGGACAGGACCCGGCACGTCCTTTCTGAAGCAGTACTTC
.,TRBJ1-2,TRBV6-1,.,CASSVSQSYGYTF,TGTGCCAGCAGTGTATCGCAGTCCTATGGCTACACCTTC
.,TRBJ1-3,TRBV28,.,CASTNSGNTIYF,TGTGCCAGCACTAACTCTGGAAACACCATATATTTT
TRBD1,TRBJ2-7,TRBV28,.,CASSGAGTGRYEQYF,TGTGCCAGCAGCGGTGCCGGGACAGGCCGTTACGAGCAGTACTTC
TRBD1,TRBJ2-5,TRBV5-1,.,CASSQGQGRETQYF,TGCGCCAGCAGCCAAGGACAGGGAAGAGAGACCCAGTACTTC
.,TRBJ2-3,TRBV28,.,CASSFTGDVTDTQYF,TGTGCCAGCAGTTTCACGGGAGATGTTACAGATACGCAGTATTTT
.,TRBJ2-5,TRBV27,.,CASSPGVQRGTQYF,TGTGCCAGCAGTCCCGGGGTCCAACGGGGGACCCAGTACTTC
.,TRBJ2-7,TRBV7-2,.,CASSPRGVLYEQYF,TGTGCCAGCAGCCCGCGGGGTGTACTCTACGAGCAGTACTTC
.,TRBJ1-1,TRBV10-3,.,CATRQVANTEAFF,TGTGCCACACGACAGGTAGCGAACACTGAAGCTTTCTTT
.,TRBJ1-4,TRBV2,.,CASQGEVGEKLFF,TGTGCCAGCCAAGGGGAGGTTGGTGAAAAACTGTTTTTT
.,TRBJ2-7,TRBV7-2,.,CASSYRSFFLGGHYEQYF,TGTGCCAGCAGCTATCGATCGTTTTTCTTAGGCGGCCACTACGAGCAGTACTTC
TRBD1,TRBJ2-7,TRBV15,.,CATSRGQPTYEQYF,TGTGCCACCAGCAGGGGACAGCCGACCTACGAGCAGTACTTC
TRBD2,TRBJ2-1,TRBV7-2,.,CASSLEGTSGRFYNEQFF,TGTGCCAGCAGCTTAGAGGGGACTAGCGGGAGGTTTTACAATGAGCAGTTCTTC
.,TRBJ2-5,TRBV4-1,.,CASSQGGGQRLYQETQYF,TGCGCCAGCAGCCAAGGTGGGGGGCAGCGACTGTACCAAGAGACCCAGTACTTC
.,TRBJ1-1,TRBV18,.,CASSPPNRDTEAFF,TGTGCCAGCTCACCACCTAACAGGGACACTGAAGCTTTCTTT
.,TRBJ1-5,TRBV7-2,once,CASSLGRGQPQHF,TGTGCCAGCAGCTTGGGCAGGGGTCAGCCCCAGCATTTT
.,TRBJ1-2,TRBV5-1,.,CASSLGRSSYGYTF,TGCGCCAGCAGCCTCGGGAGGTCTTCCTATGGCTACACCTTC
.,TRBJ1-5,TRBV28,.,CASRQGRAQPQHF,TGTGCCAGCAGACAGGGACGCGCTCAGCCCCAGCATTTT
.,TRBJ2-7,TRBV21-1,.,CASISTGEREQYF,TGTGCCAGCATCTCGACAGGGGAACGCGAGCAGTACTTC
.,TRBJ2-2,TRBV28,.,CASVQGTGEVAGELFF,TGTGCCAGTGTCCAGGGGACGGGAGAAGTGGCCGGGGAGCTGTTTTTT
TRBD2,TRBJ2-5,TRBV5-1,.,CASSEAGGPTETQYF,TGCGCCAGCAGCGAAGCGGGAGGCCCTACAGAGACCCAGTACTTC
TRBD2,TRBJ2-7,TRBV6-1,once,CASGSPGSGRYEQYF,TGTGCCAGCGGGAGCCCAGGTAGCGGGAGATACGAGCAGTACTTC
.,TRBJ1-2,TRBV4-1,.,CASSQPGRGRNYGYTF,TGCGCCAGCAGCCAACCTGGACGGGGGCGAAACTATGGCTACACCTTC
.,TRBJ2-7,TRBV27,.,CASSLNQGVAYEQYF,TGTGCCAGCAGTTTAAATCAGGGAGTAGCCTACGAGCAGTACTTC
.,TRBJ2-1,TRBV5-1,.,CASSWGESYNEQFF,TGCGCCAGCAGCTGGGGGGAATCCTACAATGAGCAGTTCTTC
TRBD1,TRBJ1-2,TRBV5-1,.,CASSLSAGGDYGYTF,TGCGCCAGCAGCTTGTCTGCAGGGGGCGACTATGGCTACACCTTC
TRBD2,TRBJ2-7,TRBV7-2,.,CASSRTTGLAGLQYF,TGTGCCAGCAGCCGGACGACAGGACTAGCGGGACTGCAGTACTTC
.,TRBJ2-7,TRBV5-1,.,CASSSAGRPYEQYF,TGCGCCAGCAGCTCAGCGGGCCGTCCCTACGAGCAGTACTTC
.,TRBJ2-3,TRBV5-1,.,CASSSQGGDTQYF,TGCGCCAGCAGCTCCCAGGGTGGGGATACGCAGTATTTT
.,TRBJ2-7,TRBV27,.,CASSLGRFYEQYF,TGTGCCAGCAGCCTGGGACGGTTCTACGAGCAGTACTTC
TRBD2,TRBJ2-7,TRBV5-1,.,CASSREADEQYF,TGCGCCAGCAGCCGGGAGGCGGACGAGCAGTACTTC
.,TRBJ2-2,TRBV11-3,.,CASSLKGNTGELFF,TGTGCCAGCAGCTTAAAGGGGAACACCGGGGAGCTGTTTTTT
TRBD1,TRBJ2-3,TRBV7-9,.,CASGRGQGFTDTQYF,TGTGCCAGCGGCCGGGGACAGGGCTTCACAGATACGCAGTATTTT
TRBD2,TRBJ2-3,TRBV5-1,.,CASSSSGDTDTQYF,TGCGCCAGCAGTTCTAGCGGGGACACAGATACGCAGTATTTT
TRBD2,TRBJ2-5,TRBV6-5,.,CASRDLSGRAQTQYF,TGTGCCAGCAGGGACCTTAGCGGGAGGGCACAGACCCAGTACTTC